This T cell receptor beta chain was captured in a study of blood T cell repertoires in COVID-19. Sequencing was performed with immunoSEQ multiplex PCR; in TCRdb, only in-frame clones are kept and a portion is missing. The sample has 310,000 or so clones, approximately 86% seen once. CDR1 and CDR2 from the germline V gene are MDHEN and SYDVKM. Unmatched junction bases numbered 11, after V lost 4 bases and J lost 5 bases. The CDR3 extends over 16 amino acids. This TCR was sampled from a man between 70 and 80 years old with acute or convalescent COVID-19. The sample taken for sequencing was peripheral blood. The chain combines TRBV28 with TRBJ2-5, with 9 bases lining up with TRBD2. CDR3 sequence: CASSSSGATLGETQYF. The CDR3 DNA is TGTGCCAGCAGTTCTAGCGGGGCCACCCTAGGGGAGACCCAGTACTTC.